One and the same sample provided the 27 T cell receptor beta chains below, sequenced in a study of T-cell memory formation after mild COVID-19. TCRdb passed the 5' RACE reads through MiXCR, listing each CDR3 protein once. The repertoire holds more than 120,000 distinct CDR3 sequences, with 6% to 7% as singletons. The sequencing sample was made of PBMCs or a T cell subset sorted from them (not recorded which). Receptor source: an adult woman who had mild COVID-19 (a few samples of this study predate the infection). Cell type and time point are not known.

The chain recombines TRBV7-8 with TRBJ2-1; the D gene is possibly TRBD2 (8 bases). CDR1 is SGHVS and CDR2 is FQNEAQ in the germline V gene. Trimming removed 5 bases at V and 7 bases at J, with 18 bases between. This CDR3 region has 15 residues. CDR3 DNA sequence: TGTGCCAGCAGCCCGGGAGGGGGCTTGGGGAATGAGCAGTTCTTC. This codes for CASSPGGGLGNEQFF.

The V gene is TRBV4-2, the J gene TRBJ1-6; D gene ambiguous. Per the germline V gene, CDR1 is LGHNA and CDR2 is YNFKEQ. With 1 base removed from V and 9 bases from J, the gap between germline ends came to 7 bases. The CDR3 has 13 residues. For the CDR3, the DNA is TGTGCCAGCAGCCAAGTGGCTATTTCACCCCTCCACTTT. Protein product: CASSQVAISPLHF.

This clonotype was detected many times. The chain employs TRBV4-1 and TRBJ2-3; D is perhaps TRBD1 (6 bases). Trimming left V 0 bases short and J 5 bases short, with 9 bases between. Germline CDR1 reads MGHRA; CDR2 reads YSYEKL. The CDR3 contains 14 residues. This CDR3 is CASSQEGARDTQYF. The CDR3 DNA reads as TGCGCCAGCAGCCAAGAGGGGGCCAGAGATACGCAGTATTTT.

The V gene is TRBV6-2 or TRBV6-3, the J gene TRBJ2-7; 10 bases match TRBD2. The V and J ends lost 6 bases and 1 base, in that order; junction bases with no gene match: 6. From germline, CDR1 is MNHEY and CDR2 SVGEGT. The CDR3 is 15 amino acids. The CDR3 DNA reads as TGTGCCAGCAGACGTCTAGCGGGAGCGTCCTACGAGCAGTACTTC. As protein: CASRRLAGASYEQYF.

The rearrangement joins TRBV3-1 to TRBJ1-6, with TRBD1 matching 7 bases. CDR3 size: 14 residues. The germline V gene has CDR1 LGHDT and CDR2 YNNKEL (reference sequence). Unmatched junction bases numbered 5, after V lost 5 bases and J lost 7 bases. For the CDR3, the DNA is TGTGCCAGCAGCTACGGGACAGAGAATTCACCCCTCCACTTT. It specifies CASSYGTENSPLHF.

This clonotype was seen ten or more times. The CDR3 DNA reads as TGTGCCAGCAGCCCCCGCGGCTCCTACAATGAGCAGTTCTTC. Translation: CASSPRGSYNEQFF. The chain recombines TRBV7-3 with TRBJ2-1; no reliable D call. The germline gives CDR1 SGHTA, CDR2 FQGTGA. Trimming stripped 5 bases from V and 0 bases from J, with 8 bases between. The CDR3 runs to 14 residues.

The chain links TRBV9 to TRBJ1-5; D gene uncertain. Germline lookup yields CDR1 SGDLS and CDR2 YYNGEE. CDR3 length: 16 amino acids. Between the trimmed V and J ends, which lost 0 bases and 3 bases, there was a span of 13 bases. The CDR3 DNA reads as TGTGCCAGCAGCGTAGATAGAGCGGGAATCAATCAGCCCCAGCATTTT. It is translated as CASSVDRAGINQPQHF.

Only a few counts were recorded for this clonotype. This chain uses TRBV12-3 or TRBV12-4 with TRBJ1-1, with a possible D match to TRBD1 (5 bases). CDR3 length equals 14 residues. The ends were cut back, 5 bases at V and 3 bases at J, with 13 bases in the middle. The CDR3 region has the DNA TGTGCCAGCAGTAACCCAGGGAGCGACACTGAAGCTTTCTTT. It translates to CASSNPGSDTEAFF.

This clonotype was seen only a few times. The chain couples TRBV6-7 to TRBJ2-5; 13 positions agree with TRBD2. TRBV6-7 is designated an ORF whose function remains uncertain. The CDR3 has 17 residues. The V gene end was trimmed by 5 bases and the J gene end by 5 bases; junction bases not matched to a gene: 11. The CDR3, as DNA: TGTGCCAGCAGTAACGGTGGGACTAGCGGGATCGGTGAGACCCAGTACTTC. Amino acid sequence: CASSNGGTSGIGETQYF.

This chain connects TRBV7-9 to TRBJ2-7; 10 bases align to TRBD1. This CDR3 region has 16 residues. The V and J ends lost 0 bases and 3 bases, in that order; junction bases with no gene match: 5. The germline CDR1 and CDR2 sequences are SEHNR and FQNEAQ (reference sequence). The CDR3 loop reads CASSLASRDRGYEQYF. CDR3 DNA: TGTGCCAGCAGCTTAGCGAGTCGGGACAGGGGCTACGAGCAGTACTTC.

The chain combines TRBV12-3 or TRBV12-4 with TRBJ2-1; tentative D call: TRBD2 (6 bases). The CDR3 covers 15 residues. V lost 5 bases and J 9 bases, leaving 20 bases between the germline ends. The CDR3 sequence: CASSVRRAGSGEQFF. The DNA for the CDR3 is TGTGCCAGCAGTGTGCGGAGGGCGGGATCGGGTGAGCAGTTCTTC.

This clonotype was observed a few times. The J gene is TRBJ2-3, the V gene TRBV6-5; 8 bases match TRBD2. J was trimmed by 0 bases and V by 6 bases; bases with no gene match: 8. Looked up from germline, CDR1 is MNHEY and CDR2 is SVGAGI. CDR3 length: 16 residues. CDR3 region: CASSHYSGTSTDTQYF. The CDR3 DNA reads TGTGCCAGCAGCCACTATAGCGGGACTAGCACAGATACGCAGTATTTT.

This clonotype has ten or more counts. CDR3 nucleotides: TGCAGTGCGAGCGGGGGAAACACTGAAGCTTTCTTT. This gives the protein CSASGGNTEAFF. The chain is built from TRBV20-1 and TRBJ1-1; D may be TRBD1 (5 bases). Germline CDR1 DFQATT, CDR2 SNEGSKA (reference sequence). Between the trimmed V and J ends, which lost 6 bases and 2 bases, there was a span of 10 bases. CDR3 size: 12 residues.

The chain recombines TRBV12-3 or TRBV12-4 with TRBJ2-5, with D perhaps TRBD1 (5 bases). Deletions cut 8 bases from V and 0 bases from J, with 10 bases between. CDR3 length: 13 amino acids. This CDR3 reads CASCRAYQETQYF. For the CDR3, the DNA is TGTGCCAGCTGCAGGGCGTACCAAGAGACCCAGTACTTC.

This clonotype was seen only a few times. The chain uses TRBV12-3 or TRBV12-4 and TRBJ2-7; D remains ambiguous. Between the trimmed V and J ends, which lost 3 bases and 3 bases, there was a span of 9 bases. This CDR3 is 13 amino acids long. The CDR3 region has the DNA TGTGCCAGCAGTTTTTTAGAGTTCTACGAGCAGTACTTC. Amino acid sequence: CASSFLEFYEQYF.

The gene calls are TRBV2 and TRBJ2-3, with D possibly being TRBD1 (5 bases). The V gene's germline CDR1 is SNHLY and CDR2 FYNNEI. Trimming removed 6 bases from V and 1 base from J, with 14 bases in between. The CDR3 has 15 residues. CDR3 in DNA: TGTGCCAGCAGCAGAGAGACAGCTCGCACAGATACGCAGTATTTT. Encoded protein: CASSRETARTDTQYF. The full variable domain, in which reference TRBV2 and TRBJ2-3 provide the parts outside the CDR3, is EPEVTQTPSHQVTQMGQEVILRCVPISNHLYFYWYRQILGQKVEFLVSFYNNEISEKSEIFDDQFSVERPDGSNFTLKIRSTKLEDSAMYFCASSRETARTDTQYFGPGTRLTVL.

This clonotype was detected only a few times. The chain is built from TRBV11-3 and TRBJ2-7; 8 nucleotides line up with TRBD2. Looked up from germline, CDR1 is SGHNT and CDR2 is YENEEA. The CDR3 is 16 residues long. With V trimmed by 2 bases and J by 5 bases, 11 bases remained unmatched. In DNA, the CDR3 is TGTGCCAGCAGCTTACATCCGGGGGGGTCTATCGACGAGCAGTACTTC. Encoded protein: CASSLHPGGSIDEQYF.

This clonotype was observed a handful of times. Written as DNA, the CDR3 is TGTGCCAGCAGTTACACCTTACAGGGCTCCTACGAGCAGTACTTC. This codes for CASSYTLQGSYEQYF. The gene calls are TRBV6-5 and TRBJ2-7; perhaps TRBD1 as D (6 bases). Trimming took 2 bases from V and 0 from J, leaving 11 bases between them. This CDR3 has 15 amino acids. Per the germline V gene, CDR1 is MNHEY and CDR2 is SVGAGI.

This clonotype was picked up a small number of times. The chain couples TRBV5-1 to TRBJ1-1; D is uncertain. Germline V lookup: CDR1 SGHRS, CDR2 YFSETQ. The CDR3 is made up of 15 amino acids. V shed 1 base and J shed 0 bases, with 10 bases lying between them. CDR3 DNA sequence: TGCGCCAGCAGCTTGTTAGCCGCTTTGAACACTGAAGCTTTCTTT. Its protein is CASSLLAALNTEAFF.

This clonotype was observed many times. The junction shows a germline mismatch at one end, possibly a read error. The gene calls are TRBV4-3 and TRBJ2-4; the D is unclear. This CDR3 has 16 amino acids. Germline loops: CDR1 LGHNA, CDR2 YSLEER. The CDR3 DNA reads TGCGCCAGCAGCGAAGAATTCGGGCGAGCCAAAAACATTCAGTACTTC. Residues: CASSEEFGRAKNIQYF.

The genes are TRBV6-2 or TRBV6-3 and TRBJ1-2; D is possibly TRBD1 (6 bases). CDR1 and CDR2 from the germline V gene are MNHEY and SVGEGT. The CDR3 sequence is 15 residues long. V lost 7 bases and J lost 8, with 23 bases in between. The CDR3 bases are TGTGCCAGCACACGCGGGGGCCAGGGGTCTGGCGGCTACACCTTC. This gives the protein CASTRGGQGSGGYTF.

The chain has TRBV24-1 and TRBJ2-2, with D maybe TRBD2 (7 bases). Germline V lookup: CDR1 KGHDR, CDR2 SFDVKD. The CDR3 loop spans 16 amino acids. Trimming removed 2 bases at V and 5 bases at J, with 14 bases between. The chain's CDR3 is CATSDSGGGATGELFF. CDR3 nucleotides: TGTGCCACCAGTGATTCTGGGGGGGGCGCGACCGGGGAGCTGTTTTTT.

This clonotype was recorded a few times. The chain uses TRBV3-1 and TRBJ1-1, with D possibly being TRBD1 (5 bases). Trimming shortened V by 1 base and J by 5 bases, and 14 bases separated the two germline ends. In germline, CDR1 is LGHDT, CDR2 YNNKEL (reference sequence). This CDR3 has 15 residues. The CDR3 sequence: CASSQARKGRTEAFF. The CDR3 coding sequence is TGTGCCAGCAGCCAAGCTCGGAAGGGGAGGACTGAAGCTTTCTTT.

The genes are TRBV29-1 and TRBJ1-2; D unclear. The ends were cut back, 7 bases at V and 4 bases at J, with 25 bases in the middle. The CDR3 has 16 amino acids. Germline loops: CDR1 SQVTM, CDR2 ANQGSEA. The CDR3, as DNA: TGCAGCGGCATTGTCACCAACGGGGATAATATCTATGGCTACACCTTC. This gives the protein CSGIVTNGDNIYGYTF.

CDR3 region: CATSRARVNTEAFF. The CDR3 coding sequence is TGTGCCACCAGCAGAGCAAGGGTGAACACTGAAGCTTTCTTT. The chain has TRBV15 and TRBJ1-1; D unclear. Trimming removed 1 base from V and 0 bases from J, with 6 bases in between. The length of the CDR3 is 14 residues. CDR1 is LNHNV and CDR2 is YYDKDF in the germline V gene (reference sequence). The full variable domain, its missing parts supplied by reference TRBV15 and TRBJ1-1, is DAMVIQNPRYQVTQFGKPVTLSCSQTLNHNVMYWYQQKSSQAPKLLFHYYDKDFNNEADTPDNFQSRRPNTSFCFLDIRSPGLGDTAMYLCATSRARVNTEAFFGQGTRLTVV.

This clonotype has ten or more counts. The chain has TRBV12-3 or TRBV12-4 and TRBJ2-1; 8 nucleotides match TRBD2. CDR3 length: 14 residues. The J segment lost 9 bases and the V segment lost 9 bases, leaving 13 bases of the junction unmatched. For the CDR3, the DNA is TGTGCCAGTCTTAAGCGGGAGAGGGTGAGTGAGCAGTTCTTC. Its translation is CASLKRERVSEQFF.

The chain links TRBV19 to TRBJ2-7; D tentatively reads TRBD1 or TRBD2 (5 bases each). V was pared by 4 bases and J by 2 bases, with 12 bases between. CDR1 is LNHDA, CDR2 SQIVND, per germline (reference sequence). The length of the CDR3 is 14 residues. Here the CDR3 DNA reads TGTGCCAGTAGTAAAGGGACGGAGACCTACGAGCAGTACTTC. Its protein product is CASSKGTETYEQYF.